The 26 T cell receptor beta chains given below trace back to one sample, sequenced in a study of T cell repertoires in cytomegalovirus infection. Each CDR3 protein gets one entry after TCRdb re-called the reads with MiXCR. Here the sample spans under 300,000 distinct CDR3 sequences, approximately 22% being singletons. These receptors lack a known antigen. The sequences come from cultured PBMCs, collected from culture after CMV antigen stimulation. The receptors were sampled from a human donor in good health (CMV status not recorded). Some clones in this sample may be carry-over from other donors' samples.

The rearrangement joins TRBV6-2 or TRBV6-3 to TRBJ1-1; possibly TRBD1 for D (6 bases). Germline CDR1 reads MNHEY; CDR2 reads SVGEGT. V was clipped by 6 bases and J by 4 bases, with 18 bases between them. CDR3 size: 15 residues. CDR3 amino acids: CASSDGGAKPTEAFF. The CDR3 nucleotides are TGTGCCAGCAGCGACGGGGGCGCGAAACCCACTGAAGCTTTCTTT.

Details on this clonotype: A much larger clone lies a single base off, so this may be a read error. This chain connects TRBV6-5 to TRBJ1-2; possible D gene TRBD1, 5 bases. The V gene's germline CDR1 is MNHEY and CDR2 SVGAGI. The CDR3 consists of 12 residues. The chain's CDR3 is CVSSGGGDGYTF. The CDR3 DNA is TGTGTCAGCTCGGGGGGGGGAGATGGCTACACCTTC.

The CDR3, as DNA: TGCGCCAGCAGCCTGGCGGACAGGGGGAATGAAAAACTGTTTTTT. Encoded protein: CASSLADRGNEKLFF. The chain carries TRBV4-1 and TRBJ1-4, with 10 bases matching TRBD1. The CDR3 is 15 residues long. Looked up from germline, CDR1 is MGHRA and CDR2 is YSYEKL. The V and J ends lost 4 bases and 5 bases, in that order; junction bases with no gene match: 4.

The chain joins TRBV24-1 to TRBJ1-5; 10 bases agree with TRBD1. Germline-derived CDR1 and CDR2 are KGHDR and SFDVKD. V shed 7 bases and J 10 bases; nucleotides not matched to a gene: 6. CDR3 length: 13 amino acids. The CDR3 here is CATRAGQGSPQHF. CDR3 nucleotide sequence: TGTGCCACCAGGGCGGGACAGGGGAGCCCCCAGCATTTT.

This clonotype was observed at least ten times. The chain is built from TRBV6-5 and TRBJ1-5; D gene unclear. V lost 2 bases to trimming and J lost 16 bases, with 18 bases between them. The CDR3 spans 13 residues. Germline V gene sequence: CDR1 MNHEY, CDR2 SVGAGI. In DNA form, the CDR3 reads TGTGCCAGCAGTTACAGTTGGGCGAGGGAACGACATTTT. Its protein product is CASSYSWARERHF.

V is TRBV4-1 and J is TRBJ2-1; no firm D call. Germline V gene lookup returns CDR1 MGHRA and CDR2 YSYEKL. This CDR3 spans 13 amino acids. Trimming stripped 0 bases from V and 10 bases from J, with 10 bases between. The CDR3 nucleotides read TGCGCCAGCAGCCAAGAAAAATCGAGGGAGCAGTTCTTC. It specifies CASSQEKSREQFF.

A few counts support this clonotype. CDR3 DNA sequence: TGCGCCAGCAGCCAAGATCTGGGCTCGGGCAATGAGCAGTTCTTC. Amino acids: CASSQDLGSGNEQFF. The chain uses TRBV4-3 and TRBJ2-1; D gene uncertain. The CDR3 runs to 15 residues. CDR1 is LGHNA, CDR2 YSLEER, per germline. Trimming cost V 0 bases and J 6 bases, with 12 bases left between them.

The chain couples TRBV7-2 to TRBJ2-4, with 16 positions matching TRBD2. Unmatched junction bases numbered 11, after V lost 5 bases and J lost 1 base. Germline CDR1 and CDR2: SGHTA and FQGNSA. CDR3 length: 20 amino acids. CDR3 loop: CASSPLGTSGRAGAKNIQYF. CDR3 DNA: TGTGCCAGCAGCCCCCTAGGGACTAGCGGGAGGGCCGGTGCCAAAAACATTCAGTACTTC.

This clonotype was found many times. A junction end diverges from the germline sequence, so it may reflect a read error. This CDR3 is CASSQDRGTEAFF. The CDR3 DNA sequence: TGTGCCAGCAGCCAGGACAGGGGCACTGAAGCTTTCTTT. The chain links TRBV4-1 to TRBJ1-1, with 9 bases identical to TRBD1. The CDR3 is 13 residues long. The germline V gene has CDR1 MGHRA and CDR2 YSYEKL.

This clonotype was detected only a few times. DNA of the CDR3: TGTGCCAGCAGCTTAAATGCACTAGCCGGTGAGCAGTTCTTC. Translated, it gives CASSLNALAGEQFF. The chain uses TRBV7-2 and TRBJ2-1; D possibly corresponds to TRBD2 (6 bases). V was shortened by 2 bases and J by 9 bases, with 14 bases between the two germline ends. Germline V gene data show CDR1 as SGHTA and CDR2 as FQGNSA. The length of the CDR3 is 14 residues. Full variable domain (missing parts from reference TRBV7-2 and TRBJ2-1): GAGVSQSPSNKVTEKGKDVELRCDPISGHTALYWYRQSLGQGLEFLIYFQGNSAPDKSGLPSDRFSAERTGGSVSTLTIQRTQQEDSAVYLCASSLNALAGEQFFGPGTRLTVL.

The chain couples TRBV20-1 to TRBJ2-5, with 11 bases identical to TRBD2. The CDR3 totals 13 residues. V lost 4 bases, J lost 4 bases, and 2 bases stayed unmatched. The germline gives CDR1 DFQATT, CDR2 SNEGSKA (reference sequence). The CDR3 protein is CSANGLAGETQYF. DNA for the CDR3: TGCAGTGCTAACGGACTAGCGGGAGAGACCCAGTACTTC.

The chain employs TRBV7-9 and TRBJ2-1; TRBD2 aligns across 7 bases. In germline, CDR1 is SEHNR, CDR2 FQNEAQ (reference sequence). The CDR3 consists of 15 residues. Losses at the gene ends were 7 bases for V and 6 bases for J; bases not matched to a gene: 12. The CDR3 spells CASNPPAGYRNEQFF. The DNA for the CDR3 is TGTGCCAGCAACCCCCCAGCGGGATATCGCAATGAGCAGTTCTTC.

This clonotype occurred a few times. The chain is built from TRBV12-3 or TRBV12-4 and TRBJ1-1; D call uncertain. Trimming shortened V by 7 bases and J by 4 bases, and 13 bases separated the two germline ends. The CDR3 totals 13 residues. The CDR3 loop is CASTRTAGTEAFF. The DNA for the CDR3 is TGTGCCAGCACAAGGACCGCGGGCACTGAAGCTTTCTTT.

This clonotype showed up many times. The CDR3 region has the DNA TGTGCCAGCAGCATGCCCCGACCAGAGTTCTACGAGCAGTACTTC. Translation gives CASSMPRPEFYEQYF. The gene calls are TRBV7-2 and TRBJ2-7, with no clear D. CDR3 length equals 15 residues. Between the trimmed V and J ends, which lost 5 bases and 3 bases, there was a span of 17 bases. Germline assignment: CDR1 SGHTA and CDR2 FQGNSA.

This clonotype has more than one count but fewer than ten. CDR3 region: CATSDTGGRADTGELFF. The CDR3 nucleotides read TGTGCCACCAGTGATACGGGCGGGAGGGCGGACACCGGGGAGCTGTTTTTT. The chain links TRBV24-1 to TRBJ2-2; 9 bases agree with TRBD2. Germline V lookup: CDR1 KGHDR, CDR2 SFDVKD. The CDR3 length is 17 residues. The ends lost 3 bases at V and 3 bases at J; junction bases unmatched: 7.

The CDR3 is CASSRLALRETQYF. The CDR3 DNA reads TGTGCCAGCAGTCGACTAGCGCTCCGGGAGACCCAGTACTTC. The chain employs TRBV12-3 or TRBV12-4 and TRBJ2-5; 8 nucleotides line up with TRBD2. After removal of 5 bases from V and 5 bases from J, the junction contained 7 bases not matched to a gene. The CDR3 spans 14 residues.

The sample holds a few counts of this clonotype. The V and J genes are TRBV6-5 and TRBJ2-7, with D hard to call. Trimming took off 2 bases at V and 0 bases at J, with 11 bases between the two ends. Germline loops: CDR1 MNHEY, CDR2 SVGAGI. The CDR3 loop spans 15 amino acids. In DNA, the CDR3 is TGTGCCAGCAGTTACGACGTCGCCCGCTCCTACGAGCAGTACTTC. Its protein is CASSYDVARSYEQYF.

This chain uses TRBV19 with TRBJ2-3; 7 bases fit TRBD1. The trim removed 5 bases at V and 0 bases at J, leaving 8 bases unmatched. This CDR3 is built from 16 residues. The germline V gene encodes CDR1 LNHDA and CDR2 SQIVND (reference sequence). CDR3 DNA: TGTGCCAGTAGTCGACTACAGGGGCTAAGCACAGATACGCAGTATTTT. It yields the protein CASSRLQGLSTDTQYF.

This clonotype was counted once. With a much larger clone just one base away, this may be a read error. In nucleotides, the CDR3 is TGTGTCAGCAGCTTTGTAGCGGGAGGGAGGGAGCAGTACTTC. Translated, it gives CVSSFVAGGREQYF. The rearrangement joins TRBV7-9 to TRBJ2-7; 11 bases match TRBD2. Germline CDR1 SEHNR, CDR2 FQNEAQ (reference sequence). The CDR3 totals 14 residues.

The rearrangement links TRBV2 to TRBJ2-1, with 10 bases that match TRBD2. Per the germline V gene, CDR1 is SNHLY and CDR2 is FYNNEI. V gave up 6 bases and J gave up 2 bases; unmatched junction bases: 10. The CDR3 is 17 amino acids. CDR3 DNA sequence: TGTGCCAGCAGGGCGTCTAGCGGGAGTATCCCCTACAATGAGCAGTTCTTC. Its translation: CASRASSGSIPYNEQFF. Looking up the rest from reference TRBV2 and TRBJ2-1 gives the full variable domain: EPEVTQTPSHQVTQMGQEVILRCVPISNHLYFYWYRQILGQKVEFLVSFYNNEISEKSEIFDDQFSVERPDGSNFTLKIRSTKLEDSAMYFCASRASSGSIPYNEQFFGPGTRLTVL.

The chain uses TRBV4-1 and TRBJ2-7; D is uncertain. Trimming removed 1 base at V and 10 bases at J, with 20 bases between. CDR1 is MGHRA, CDR2 YSYEKL, per germline. This CDR3 contains 15 residues. CDR3 DNA: TGCGCCAGCAGCCAAGTACAACATTCAACGGGCGACCAGTACTTC. Encoded protein: CASSQVQHSTGDQYF.

V usage is TRBV20-1 and J usage is TRBJ2-5; 16 bases map to TRBD2. CDR3 length: 18 residues. Per the germline V gene, CDR1 is DFQATT and CDR2 is SNEGSKA (reference sequence). The ends lost 8 bases at V and 1 base at J; junction bases unmatched: 13. The CDR3 region has the DNA TGCAGTCCGACGAAGGGACTAGCGGGAGGGGTAGGCCAAGAGACCCAGTACTTC. Its protein product is CSPTKGLAGGVGQETQYF.

The chain joins TRBV5-1 to TRBJ1-2, with D hard to call. Trimming took off 4 bases at V and 3 bases at J, with 13 bases between the two ends. Germline V gene lookup returns CDR1 SGHRS and CDR2 YFSETQ. The CDR3 consists of 14 residues. The CDR3 here is CASSRQGSYYGYTF. CDR3 nucleotide sequence: TGCGCCAGCAGCCGACAAGGGAGTTACTATGGCTACACCTTC.

This chain joins TRBV6-5 and TRBJ2-3; D gene ambiguous. Germline V gene sequence: CDR1 MNHEY, CDR2 SVGAGI. The V gene lost 0 bases and the J gene lost 2 bases, with 18 bases spanning the gap. The CDR3 is 18 amino acids. The CDR3 nucleotides are TGTGCCAGCAGTTACTCGAAGGGTAGCTCGGCCGCCACAGATACGCAGTATTTT. Its protein product is CASSYSKGSSAATDTQYF.

This clonotype was counted ten times or more. The chain joins TRBV7-9 to TRBJ2-1; D is uncertain. Germline V CDR1 and CDR2: SEHNR, FQNEAQ (reference sequence). The V end was cut by 0 bases, the J end by 5 bases, with 14 bases between. The CDR3 runs to 16 residues. The CDR3 DNA is TGTGCCAGCAGCTTAGCTTTAGCCTTCCCGAACAATGAGCAGTTCTTC. It specifies CASSLALAFPNNEQFF.

This clonotype appeared many times. The chain is built from TRBV5-6 and TRBJ2-7; maybe TRBD1 (6 bases). Trimming removed 3 bases at V and 6 bases at J, with 19 bases between. The germline CDR1 and CDR2 sequences are SGHDT and YYEEEE. The CDR3 is made up of 15 amino acids. CDR3 DNA sequence: TGTGCCAGCAGCTCACTCAGGGGACCCAGGGGCGAGCAGTACGTC. It yields the protein CASSSLRGPRGEQYV.